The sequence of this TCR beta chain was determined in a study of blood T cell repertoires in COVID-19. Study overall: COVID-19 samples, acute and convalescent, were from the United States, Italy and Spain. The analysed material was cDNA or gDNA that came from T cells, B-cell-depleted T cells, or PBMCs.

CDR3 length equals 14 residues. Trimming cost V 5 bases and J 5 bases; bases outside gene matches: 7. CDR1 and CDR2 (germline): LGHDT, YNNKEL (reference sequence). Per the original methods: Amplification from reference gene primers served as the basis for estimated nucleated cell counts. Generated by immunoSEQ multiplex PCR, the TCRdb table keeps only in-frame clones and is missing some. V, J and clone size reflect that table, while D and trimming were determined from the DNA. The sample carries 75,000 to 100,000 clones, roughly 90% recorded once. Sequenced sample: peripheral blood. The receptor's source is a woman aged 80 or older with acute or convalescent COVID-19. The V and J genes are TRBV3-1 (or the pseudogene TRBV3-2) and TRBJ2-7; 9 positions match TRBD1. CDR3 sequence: CASSYTGTGHEQYF. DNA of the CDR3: TGTGCCAGCAGCTATACCGGGACAGGGCACGAGCAGTACTTC.